What follows is one T cell receptor beta chain and its context. The CDR3 runs 17 residues. The junction had 13 bases not matched to a gene; V was cut back by 1 base and J by 8 bases. From germline, CDR1 is MGHRA and CDR2 YSYEKL. The sample originates from a study of shared T cell receptors in the human thymus. Data came from immunoSEQ multiplex PCR; TCRdb stores just in-frame clones and leaves some out. The repertoire includes roughly 710,000 clones, 80% to 90% of them detected once, and about 0.011% sits in the top ten. The data also belong to a second study, concerning human thymus T cells. Per that study: Repertoires from thymus and blood appeared to show biased V and J gene usage.

The source of this sequence is a girl less than two years old with a congenital heart defect. The chain joins TRBV4-1 to TRBJ2-1; TRBD2 agrees at 8 bases. Sequencing input: thymocytes. The CDR3 region has the DNA TGCGCCAGCAGCCAAGGTTCGTTTCCGGGGGGGGATGATGAGCAGTTCTTC. It specifies CASSQGSFPGGDDEQFF.